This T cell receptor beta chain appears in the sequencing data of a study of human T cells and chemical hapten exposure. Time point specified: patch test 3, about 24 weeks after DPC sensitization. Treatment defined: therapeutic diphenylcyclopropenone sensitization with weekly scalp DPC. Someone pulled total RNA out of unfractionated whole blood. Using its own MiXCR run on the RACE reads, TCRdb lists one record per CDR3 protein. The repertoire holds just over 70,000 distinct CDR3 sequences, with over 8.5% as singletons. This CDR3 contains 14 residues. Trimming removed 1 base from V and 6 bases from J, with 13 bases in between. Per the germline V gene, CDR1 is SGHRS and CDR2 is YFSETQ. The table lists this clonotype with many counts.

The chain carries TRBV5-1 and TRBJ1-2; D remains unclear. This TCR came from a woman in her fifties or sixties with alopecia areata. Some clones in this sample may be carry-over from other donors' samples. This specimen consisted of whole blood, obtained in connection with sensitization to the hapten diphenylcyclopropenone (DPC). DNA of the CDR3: TGCGCCAGCAGCTTGATTGAGTCTCAGAATGGCTACACCTTC. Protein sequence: CASSLIESQNGYTF.